These 11 T cell receptor beta chains were all obtained from the same sample, sequenced in a study of beta chain features in type 1 diabetes. Study-level results: Moderately but significantly shorter TCRB CDR3s were found in Type 1 diabetes patients in all four CD4+ subsets.

No antigen has been assigned to these receptors. Every isolated RNA sample was fully reverse transcribed, so sequencing captured expressed TCRB transcripts. The data were produced by immunoSEQ multiplex PCR, yet TCRdb's version contains in-frame clones alone and is incomplete. The profile shows a few hundred thousand clones, 13% of them singletons. Sequencing used naive CD4+ T cells from blood. These TCRs come from a woman younger than 35 with type 1 diabetes.

This clone appeared a few times. In DNA, the CDR3 is TGCGCCAGCAGCCAAAGACTAGCTGCCGGGGAGCTGTTTTTT. Translated: CASSQRLAAGELFF. The chain carries TRBV5-1 and TRBJ2-2; 7 nucleotides match TRBD2. V lost 4 bases, J lost 6 bases, and 6 bases stayed unmatched. The CDR3 has 14 residues. The germline V gene encodes CDR1 SGHRS and CDR2 YFSETQ.

The J gene is TRBJ1-5, the V gene TRBV30, with TRBD1 as a possible D gene (5 bases). CDR1 is GTSNPN, CDR2 SVGIG, per germline (reference sequence). The CDR3 length is 14 residues. The V end was cut by 2 bases, the J end by 3 bases, with 11 bases between. The CDR3 nucleotides are TGTGCCTGGAGTCAGGGACTACTCAATCAGCCCCAGCATTTT. Residues: CAWSQGLLNQPQHF.

J is TRBJ2-7 and V is TRBV29-1; D might be TRBD1 (5 bases). The J call may be wrong; the DNA end is better matched by TRBJ2-1. From germline, CDR1 is SQVTM and CDR2 ANQGSEA. The CDR3 loop spans 14 amino acids. This chain's CDR3 is CSAYRLRSYNEQFF. CDR3 DNA: TGCAGCGCCTACAGGTTGCGCTCCTACAATGAGCAGTTCTTC.

The V call is TRBV5-1, the J call TRBJ2-5; no definite D call. The CDR3 has 14 amino acids. Trimming pared 3 bases from V and 3 bases from J, leaving 12 bases between. The germline V gene has CDR1 SGHRS and CDR2 YFSETQ. CDR3 sequence: CASSSSTVKETQYF. CDR3 sequence (DNA): TGCGCCAGCAGCTCCTCAACAGTAAAAGAGACCCAGTACTTC.

J is TRBJ2-3 and V is TRBV30; perhaps TRBD1 as D (6 bases). Trimming removed 5 bases at V and 9 bases at J, with 18 bases between. From germline, CDR1 is GTSNPN and CDR2 SVGIG (reference sequence). The CDR3 spans 13 residues. The CDR3 sequence is CAWGGTQGRTQYF. CDR3 DNA sequence: TGTGCCTGGGGGGGCACACAGGGACGGACGCAGTATTTT.

This clone has just a few counts. The genes are TRBV29-1 and TRBJ1-1; D may be TRBD1 (5 bases). Trimming removed 4 bases at V and 5 bases at J, with 17 bases between. The CDR3 covers 14 residues. Germline V gives CDR1 SQVTM, CDR2 ANQGSEA. The CDR3: CSVAFPIKGTEAFF. The CDR3 region has the DNA TGCAGCGTTGCCTTCCCTATCAAGGGGACTGAAGCTTTCTTT.

This chain uses TRBV15 with TRBJ2-1, with D tentatively TRBD2 (5 bases). From germline, CDR1 is LNHNV and CDR2 YYDKDF (reference sequence). Trimming left V 2 bases short and J 8 bases short, with 22 bases between. The CDR3 has 17 residues. In nucleotides, the CDR3 is TGTGCCACCAGCAGAAACTGGCGGCTAGCCCAGGTACATGAGCAGTTCTTC. Translation gives CATSRNWRLAQVHEQFF.

For this clone: Within the sample, other DNA sequences also encode this same CDR3. This rearrangement joins TRBV25-1 to TRBJ1-1; weak D call: TRBD1 (5 bases). Germline lookup yields CDR1 MGHDK and CDR2 SYGVNS. The CDR3 runs to 13 residues. V was clipped by 6 bases and J by 5 bases, with 13 bases between them. The CDR3 protein is CASSPGGGTEAFF. In DNA form, the CDR3 reads TGTGCCAGCAGCCCGGGGGGGGGAACTGAAGCTTTCTTT.

This chain links TRBV29-1 with TRBJ2-1, with 10 bases that match TRBD1. The J segment lost 7 bases and the V segment lost 4 bases, leaving 13 bases of the junction unmatched. Germline V gives CDR1 SQVTM, CDR2 ANQGSEA. The CDR3 covers 16 residues. The CDR3 bases are TGCAGCGTTGCAGGAGGCCGGGACAGGGGTGGGAATGAGCAGTTCTTC. Its translation is CSVAGGRDRGGNEQFF.

V usage is TRBV2 and J usage is TRBJ2-1, with 8 bases lining up with TRBD2. This CDR3 has 13 amino acids. The V gene end was trimmed by 4 bases and the J gene end by 11 bases; junction bases not matched to a gene: 7. Germline loops: CDR1 SNHLY, CDR2 FYNNEI. The CDR3: CASSGKRETKQFF. CDR3 sequence (DNA): TGTGCCAGCAGTGGCAAGCGGGAGACGAAGCAGTTCTTC.

This clone was found a few times. J is TRBJ2-1 and V is TRBV19; TRBD2 matches 10 bases. CDR1 is LNHDA and CDR2 is SQIVND in the germline V gene (reference sequence). V lost 3 bases to trimming and J lost 3 bases; unmatched junction nucleotides: 8. There are 17 residues in the CDR3. The CDR3 coding sequence is TGTGCCAGTAGTATGCGGCTAGCGGGAGACTTCTACAATGAGCAGTTCTTC. As protein: CASSMRLAGDFYNEQFF.